These 2 T cell receptor beta chains came from one sample sequenced in a study of shared clonotypes between healthy human individuals. Positive CCR7 selection of CD45RO-negative cells yielded the naive CD8 cells, and terminally differentiated effector memory CD45RA+ cells were excluded. Profiled with immunoSEQ multiplex PCR; TCRdb holds only in-frame clones, not every one. The repertoire consists of hundreds of thousands of clones, with 95% to 98% occurring once and the leading ten covering 0.3%. Input material: naive CD8+ T cells sorted from blood. These receptors originate from a man aged 25 to 40 in good health.

This sequence joins TRBV7-9 and TRBJ2-2; the D gene is possibly TRBD2 (6 bases). The germline gives CDR1 SEHNR, CDR2 FQNEAQ (reference sequence). The CDR3 has 16 residues. V was cut by 0 bases and J by 5 bases, with 13 bases left in between. The CDR3 sequence: CASSLASGVGTGELFF. CDR3 nucleotides: TGTGCCAGCAGCTTAGCATCGGGGGTAGGAACCGGGGAGCTGTTTTTT.

This clone was detected once. The chain couples TRBV10-2 to TRBJ2-5; D gene uncertain. V lost 8 bases to trimming and J lost 5 bases, with 6 bases between them. This CDR3 comprises 10 residues. Germline V gene sequence: CDR1 WSHSY, CDR2 SAAADI. CDR3 bases: TGCGCCAGCGGATTGGAGACCCAGTACTTC. It is translated as CASGLETQYF.